The subject of this entry is one T cell receptor beta chain. This clone is a singleton in its sample. Its binding antigen is unknown. Per-nucleotide qualities are absent, and no much larger clonotype sits a single base away. These data come from a study of blood T cell repertoires in COVID-19 (dated by TCRdb to 2019 to 2021). At the level of the whole study: The collaborator samples originated in the United States, Italy and Spain and spanned the acute and convalescent phases of COVID-19. A de-identified subject ID, COVID-19 status, age in years and sex were almost always included in the sample metadata. The prospective study material was composed of cDNA or gDNA derived from T cells, B-cell-depleted T cells, or PBMCs. The samples were drawn from two sources: the first 160 participants of the ongoing ImmuneRACE study, and 1,200 or so subjects contributed by 6 global collaborators. A freely available public database, intended as a resource for researchers studying the immune response to SARS-CoV-2, is where the repertoires were released. Subjects who had been exposed to COVID-19, were actively infected with it, or had recovered from it provided the deeply sampled blood TCRbeta repertoires that made up the dataset. HLA class I and class II types, where available, came from metadata supplied by the sample provider rather than from assay-based typing. Overall study results and their limits: The quantity of clinical and demographic metadata differed by source and by participant and was supplied without curation.

Collaborating institutions collected whole blood in K2EDTA tubes following their own protocols. For TCRbeta analysis, collaborator samples were shipped as frozen whole blood, as isolated PBMCs, or as DNA extracted from either sample type. There are 13 amino acids in the CDR3, from cysteine to phenylalanine inclusive. Only CDR3 DNA remains: 39 bases, in frame from the first base. V and J are truncated by 8 bases and 3 bases respectively, leaving an intervening sequence of 13 bases. Reading the germline V gene (reference sequence) gives CDR1 MNHEY and CDR2 SMNVEV. The immunoSEQ Assay, a bias-controlled multiplex PCR, was used to amplify TCRbeta CDR3 regions from genomic DNA. Per the authors' processing: Within the assay, amplification of reference gene primers was used to estimate how many nucleated cells each sample contained. To quantify the absolute abundance of each unique TCRbeta CDR3 rearrangement, sequence reads were collapsed and filtered. For each sample, productive Simpson clonality was calculated as the square root of Simpson's diversity index across productive rearrangements. The immuneACCESS repertoire file appears here via TCRdb, limited to in-frame rearrangements. These files lack a portion of the clones; in checked studies, under half of the deficit traces to unresolved V genes, and the cause of the others is not known. D and trimming were read from the DNA, whereas the V and J calls and clone size are those reported in that table. This sample holds about 150,000 clones; roughly 80% were observed only once. The ten largest make up about 29% of the sample.

The sequence joins TRBV27 to TRBJ1-1, and the D gene may be TRBD1, 5 bases matching. This TCR was recovered from a woman aged 55-75 years with acute or convalescent COVID-19. Material for sequencing was peripheral blood. The nucleotide sequence reads as follows: TGTGCCAGCGCCCTCGACAGAGACACTGAAGCTTTCTTT. Translated, it gives CASALDRDTEAFF.